This T cell receptor (beta chain) derives from a study of blood T cell repertoires in COVID-19. Study background: Researchers got acute and convalescent COVID-19 samples from the United States, Italy and Spain. T cells, B-cell-depleted T cells, or PBMCs provided the cDNA or gDNA that served as material.

The V gene end was trimmed by 0 bases and the J gene end by 8 bases; junction bases not matched to a gene: 2. CDR1 is SEHNR and CDR2 is FQNEAQ in the germline V gene (reference sequence). There are 15 residues in the CDR3. Original processing methods: Reference gene primer amplification in the assay estimated nucleated cell counts. Clones were sequenced by immunoSEQ multiplex PCR, and TCRdb holds only the in-frame ones, with some missing. V, J and clone size derive from that table, while D and trimming were established from the DNA sequence. The sample carries over 130,000 clones, approximately 86% recorded once.

The chain couples TRBV7-9 to TRBJ2-1; 12 bases agree with TRBD1. This sequence was found in a man between 65 and 85 years old with acute or convalescent COVID-19. The source material was peripheral blood. The CDR3 DNA follows: TGTGCCAGCAGCTTAGCAGGGACAGGGGGCGATGAGCAGTTCTTC. This gives the protein CASSLAGTGGDEQFF.